This TCR beta chain was sequenced in a study of early T cells in non-severe SARS-CoV-2 infection. Overall study context: Chains were not paired, and sequencing was done on bulk RNA from unsorted whole blood.

Each single cDNA molecule received a unique molecular identifier. Via MiXCR, TCRdb re-called the 5' RACE reads, giving one row per CDR3 protein. The data contain 30,000 to 40,000 distinct CDR3 sequences, 9% of them singletons. This clonotype has at least ten counts. Between the trimmed V and J ends, which lost 2 bases and 4 bases, there was a span of 5 bases. This CDR3 region has 12 residues. Germline assignment: CDR1 SGHNT and CDR2 YYREEE (reference sequence). The sequencing sample was made of whole blood. The source of this sequence is an adult who was a healthcare worker with PCR-confirmed SARS-CoV-2 infection or an uninfected control (not recorded which). The chain combines TRBV5-4 with TRBJ2-3, with D uncertain. The CDR3 nucleotides read TGTGCCAGCAGCTTAGAGGCAGATACGCAGTATTTT. It specifies CASSLEADTQYF.